Following are 10 T cell receptor beta chains from one sample sequenced in a study of chemoradiotherapy in HPV16-positive cancers. Using immunoSEQ multiplex PCR, the repertoire was profiled, and TCRdb retains in-frame clones only, with some absent. The repertoire includes about 25,000 clones, roughly 92% of them detected once, and approximately 23% sits in the top ten. Material: blood, obtained from a patient who underwent chemoradiotherapy. Source of these receptors: a human donor with HPV-associated anogenital cancer.

The V and J genes are TRBV7-9 and TRBJ2-3, with a tentative D call TRBD2 (5 bases). V was pared by 6 bases and J by 6 bases, with 10 bases between. Germline V gives CDR1 SEHNR, CDR2 FQNEAQ (reference sequence). The length of the CDR3 is 12 residues. CDR3 residues: CASRLSGDTQYF. CDR3 bases: TGTGCCAGCAGGCTATCGGGGGATACGCAGTATTTT.

The rearrangement links TRBV29-1 to TRBJ2-3; TRBD1 agrees at 11 bases. Per the germline V gene, CDR1 is SQVTM and CDR2 is ANQGSEA. The CDR3 length is 14 residues. V gave up 4 bases and J gave up 5 bases; unmatched junction bases: 5. The CDR3 nucleotides read TGCAGCGTTGCTAGGACAGGGGGCCGAGATACGCAGTATTTT. Protein: CSVARTGGRDTQYF.

The V call is TRBV5-1, the J call TRBJ2-2; 7 bases fit TRBD1. CDR1 and CDR2 (germline): SGHRS, YFSETQ. With 3 bases clipped from V and 0 bases from J, the junction kept 2 bases outside the gene matches. This CDR3 is 15 amino acids long. The CDR3 DNA sequence: TGCGCCAGCAGCTGGGGACAGCCGAACACCGGGGAGCTGTTTTTT. This gives the protein CASSWGQPNTGELFF.

This clone was picked up one time. The rearrangement links TRBV7-2 to TRBJ2-5; D perhaps matches TRBD1 (6 bases). The CDR3 has 14 residues. Germline V gene lookup returns CDR1 SGHTA and CDR2 FQGNSA. The V gene lost 4 bases and the J gene lost 1 base, with 10 bases spanning the gap. DNA for the CDR3: TGTGCCAGCAGCTGGGGACATCTCCAAGAGACCCAGTACTTC. Amino acids: CASSWGHLQETQYF.

This clone was counted between two and nine times. This chain uses TRBV7-9 with TRBJ1-2; tentatively, D is TRBD1 (5 bases). This CDR3 is 17 amino acids long. Germline V CDR1 and CDR2: SEHNR, FQNEAQ (reference sequence). V lost 1 base, J lost 1 base, and 16 bases lay in between. CDR3 coding DNA: TGTGCCAGCAGCTTAGACCGGCTGGGGGAGCTTAACTATGGCTACACCTTC. Its translation: CASSLDRLGELNYGYTF.

This clone is categorized as medium-sized. V and J are TRBV27 and TRBJ2-1; a possible D gene is TRBD2 (6 bases). The V end lost 3 bases, the J end lost 8 bases, and 11 bases lay between the germline ends. The germline V gene has CDR1 MNHEY and CDR2 SMNVEV (reference sequence). The CDR3 extends over 13 amino acids. The CDR3 DNA is TGTGCCAGCAGTTTTACTAGCTGGGATGAGCAGTTCTTC. Translated, it gives CASSFTSWDEQFF.

The rearrangement uses TRBV28 and TRBJ1-3; D may be TRBD1 (6 bases). The CDR3 runs to 14 residues. V gave up 11 bases and J gave up 0 bases, with 14 bases separating them. Per germline, CDR1 MDHEN and CDR2 SYDVKM. This CDR3 reads CAALDSHSGNTIYF. The CDR3 bases are TGTGCCGCCCTGGACAGCCACTCTGGAAACACCATATATTTT.

This clone was observed a few times. The rearrangement links TRBV15 to TRBJ1-1; 8 nucleotides agree with TRBD1. With V trimmed by 0 bases and J by 4 bases, 7 bases remained unmatched. Germline V CDR1 and CDR2: LNHNV, YYDKDF (reference sequence). This CDR3 region has 16 residues. CDR3 amino acids: CATSRETGAGGTEAFF. The CDR3 bases are TGTGCCACCAGCAGAGAGACAGGGGCAGGTGGCACTGAAGCTTTCTTT.

The rearrangement links TRBV5-1 to TRBJ2-7; 13 positions match TRBD2. The V gene end was trimmed by 4 bases and the J gene end by 2 bases; junction bases not matched to a gene: 3. Germline CDR1 and CDR2: SGHRS and YFSETQ. The CDR3 runs to 15 residues. This CDR3 is CASSMGLAGTYEQYF. CDR3 nucleotides: TGCGCCAGCAGCATGGGACTAGCGGGGACCTACGAGCAGTACTTC.

The chain combines TRBV30 with TRBJ1-4, with 7 bases lining up with TRBD1. This CDR3 is built from 13 residues. Germline assignment: CDR1 GTSNPN and CDR2 SVGIG (reference sequence). V dropped 8 bases and J dropped 4; count of bases not matched to a gene: 7. CDR3 loop: CAVEGQNNEKLFF. Written as DNA, the CDR3 is TGTGCCGTGGAGGGACAGAATAATGAAAAACTGTTTTTT.